This T cell receptor beta chain was retrieved from a study of Ad26.COV2.S vaccination and SARS-CoV-2 variants (dated by TCRdb to about 2021). Study-level background: Vaccine-arm donors were drawn from COV1001, a multicentre, randomized, double-blind, placebo-controlled phase I-IIa trial of Ad26.COV2.S in healthy adults. Ad26.COV2.S was administered intramuscularly at a dose of 5x10^10 or 1x10^11 viral particles, either as one shot or as two shots given 56 days apart. TCRbeta repertoire sequencing served as the tool for gauging how specific and how broad the SARS-CoV-2-reactive T cell receptors were following Ad26.COV2.S vaccination. The TCR-sequenced set comprised approximately 30 samples: approximately 19 Ad26.COV2.S vaccine recipients, 5 placebo recipients and 8 SARS-CoV-2 convalescent individuals. Trial participants were randomized into five groups of five, in which low-dose or high-dose Ad26.COV2.S was given once or twice, or placebo was given on both occasions. Blinding of investigators to trial group allocation was maintained during experiments and outcome assessment. General findings and caveats noted by the study authors: Higher spike-specific TCR breadth was observed in Ad26.COV2.S recipients than in placebo recipients (P = 0.0014). Substantial breadth of spike-specific CD8+ and CD4+ T cell responses was reported after vaccination. The study was not powered for comparison of responses between vaccine doses or regimens. According to the authors, total T cell responses may have been underestimated by the TCR breadth and depth analyses. Vaccine and placebo recipients had comparable non-spike TCR breadth, which fits with the vaccine containing only spike.

In the paper's terms, the treatment or condition label means: 15 to 20 received Ad26.COV2.S at low or high dose, single or two shots; several received placebo; per-sample allocation not given. Repertoires of vaccine and placebo recipients were sequenced from samples taken on day 63 after the first injection. In Cohort 1b, fewer than 30 adults aged 18-55 years were enrolled at a single site in Boston, USA, between 29 July and 7 August 2020. Ad26.COV2.S was a replication-incompetent adenovirus type 26 vector that expressed a prefusion-stabilized SARS-CoV-2 spike protein derived from the original Wuhan strain. The immunoSEQ Assay was the method used to sequence TCRbeta CDR3 regions. After extraction, genomic DNA underwent amplification by bias-controlled multiplex PCR, followed by high-throughput sequencing. On the authors' methods: To quantify the absolute abundance of every unique TCRbeta CDR3 region, sequences were collapsed and filtered. T cell fraction was estimated by normalizing TCRbeta template counts to usable DNA, with usable DNA measured through amplification of reference genes found in all nucleated cells. Repertoire TCRs were annotated as SARS-CoV-2-specific when V gene, CDR3 amino acid sequence and J gene were exactly matched to a known reactive TCR set. The reference SARS-CoV-2 TCR set came from MIRA and was filtered for enrichment in COVID-19-positive ImmuneCODE repertoires, removing public or cross-reactive TCRs. Using the MIRA antigens, annotated TCRs were further analysed by specific ORF or by position within an ORF. Breadth was defined as the number of annotated unique rearrangements divided by the total number of unique productive rearrangements, and depth was defined as the summed frequency of the annotated unique rearrangements. Two-sided Wilcoxon rank-sum tests were applied when comparing TCR breadth between groups. As stored in TCRdb, this immuneACCESS dataset retains in-frame rearrangements with V and J assigned. A fraction of the clones does not appear; measured against another copy, unresolved V genes explain less than half of the discrepancy, and the remainder lacks a known reason. V and J calls and clone size follow that table, whereas D and trimming were derived from the DNA. The sample includes hundreds of thousands of clones, with about 89% observed a single time. The top ten hold roughly 5% of the sample.

About this clone: The specificity of this receptor is unknown. There are no base qualities to consult, and no much larger clone falls within one base.

CDR1 and CDR2, looked up from the germline V gene (reference sequence), are LGHDT and YNNKEL. The V end gives up 0 bases and the J end 5 bases, leaving 7 bases in the junction not matched to a gene. The CDR3 runs 17 residues from the cysteine to the phenylalanine. Of the read, only the CDR3 DNA is kept; its 51 bases are in frame from base 1. The rearrangement combines TRBV3-1 (or the pseudogene TRBV3-2) with TRBJ2-5; TRBD2 agrees with 12 junctional bases. This TCR came from a person aged 18-65 years who received the Ad26.COV2.S COVID-19 vaccine or a placebo. This specimen consisted of peripheral blood, obtained in a trial of Ad26.COV2.S vaccine versus placebo. The DNA sequence is given as TGTGCCAGCAGCCAAGATCTTCTAGCGGGGGGGGTGGAGACCCAGTACTTC. It is translated as CASSQDLLAGGVETQYF.